This is a list of T cell receptor beta chains from one sample in a study of blood T cell repertoires in COVID-19. Method: immunoSEQ multiplex PCR; TCRdb's copy keeps in-frame clones and lacks some. The sample holds more than 100,000 clones, 78% seen once. Sequenced material: peripheral blood. These receptors were obtained from a man aged 70 or older with acute or convalescent COVID-19. Each CDR3 is given with its conserved first and last residue. D genes are given only for firm matches. Rows give clone size only sometimes, using once, few, many, or a class for an expanded clone.

clone_size j_call v_call d_call cdr3_nt cdr3_aa
few TRBJ1-4 TRBV19 TRBD1 TGTGCCAGTAGTGAAACACAGGGGGCGCCGGGTAATGAAAAACTGTTTTTT CASSETQGAPGNEKLFF
once TRBJ1-1 TRBV6-5 NA TGTGCCAGCAGTTACTCTGGCAGGAACACTGAAGCTTTCTTT CASSYSGRNTEAFF
NA TRBJ2-7 TRBV3-1/TRBV3-2 TRBD2 TGTGCCAGCAGCCAAAGAGTTAGCGGGGAAGACTACGAGCAGTACTTC CASSQRVSGEDYEQYF
medium-sized TRBJ1-3 TRBV11-3 NA TGTGCCAGCAGCAAACAGGCGAGCTCTGGAAACACCATATATTTT CASSKQASSGNTIYF
NA TRBJ1-1 TRBV7-2 NA TGTGCCAGCAGCTTAGTGGGGACACCCCCTGAAGCTTTCTTT CASSLVGTPPEAFF
NA TRBJ1-2 TRBV7-9 NA TGTGCCAGCAGCCTCATGCAGACAGTCTATGGCTACACCTTC CASSLMQTVYGYTF
NA TRBJ1-5 TRBV5-5 TRBD1 TGTGCCAGCAGCTTGGTCGGAACAGGGGTGGTTCAGCCCCAGCATTTT CASSLVGTGVVQPQHF
NA TRBJ2-7 TRBV5-1 TRBD1 TGCGCCAGCAGCACGGGACAGGGGTTCGACGAGCAGTACTTC CASSTGQGFDEQYF
NA TRBJ2-7 TRBV6-6 TRBD1 TGTGCCAGCAGTTCGGTGGACAGGGGAGGCTACGAGCAGTACTTC CASSSVDRGGYEQYF
NA TRBJ2-1 TRBV7-7 TRBD2 TGTGCCAGCAGCTTAAGAGGCGGGGGACCCCTTCCCTACAATGAGCAGTTCTTC CASSLRGGGPLPYNEQFF
once TRBJ1-2 TRBV11-2 TRBD1 TGTGCCAGCAGCCCCGAGACAGGGAGTCTTACTAACTATGGCTACACCTTC CASSPETGSLTNYGYTF
NA TRBJ1-2 TRBV11-3 TRBD1 TGTGCCAGCAGCTCACGGACAGGGCTTGATGGCTACACCTTC CASSSRTGLDGYTF
NA TRBJ1-1 TRBV4-3 NA TGCGCCAGCAGCCTACAGATTGGGCTCCAGAACACTGAAGCTTTCTTT CASSLQIGLQNTEAFF
NA TRBJ2-1 TRBV7-9 NA TGTGCCAGCACCGAGAAGAAGGGAGATGAGCAGTTCTTC CASTEKKGDEQFF
NA TRBJ2-2 TRBV7-3 TRBD1 TGTGCCAGCAGCTGGGGGACAGGGGGACGGACCGGGGAGCTGTTTTTT CASSWGTGGRTGELFF
NA TRBJ2-3 TRBV5-1 NA TGCGCCAGCAGCTTCAAACTAGCCCGCCGCGCAGATACGCAGTATTTT CASSFKLARRADTQYF
NA TRBJ1-5 TRBV4-1 NA TGCGCCAGCAGCCCCATGACAGAAGGAATCAATCAGCCCCAGCATTTT CASSPMTEGINQPQHF
NA TRBJ2-3 TRBV2 NA TGTGCCAGCAGTCACGTGAGGGCGATCCAATACACAGATACGCAGTATTTT CASSHVRAIQYTDTQYF
NA TRBJ2-5 TRBV15 TRBD1 TGTGCCACCAGCAGGGACAGGAAAGAGACCCAGTACTTC CATSRDRKETQYF
NA TRBJ1-4 TRBV10-3 NA TGTGCCATCAGTGAAAAAGACAGGTGGAAAACCCCCACTAATGAAAAACTGTTTTTT CAISEKDRWKTPTNEKLFF
NA TRBJ1-1 TRBV7-9 TRBD1 TGTGCCGGCAGCCCGAGGGGGACAGACTACACTGAAGCTTTCTTT CAGSPRGTDYTEAFF
NA TRBJ2-1 TRBV4-2 NA TGTGCCAGCAGCCAATATACAGCTAACTCCTACAATGAGCAGTTCTTC CASSQYTANSYNEQFF
NA TRBJ1-5 TRBV4-2 NA TGTGCCAGCAGCCAAGACGGGGGGTATCAGCCCCAGCATTTT CASSQDGGYQPQHF
NA TRBJ1-2 TRBV18 TRBD1 TGTGCCAGCTCACAGGGGGCGAGAGGCTACACCTTC CASSQGARGYTF
NA TRBJ1-5 TRBV5-6 NA TGTGCCAGCAGCTTGGGGCATAGCAATCAGCCCCAGCATTTT CASSLGHSNQPQHF
NA TRBJ2-4 TRBV6-5 NA TGTGCCAGCAGTTACTCCCGGGGGAGGCAAAACATTCAGTACTTC CASSYSRGRQNIQYF
NA TRBJ2-7 TRBV5-1 NA TGCGCCAGCAGCTTGGAACAGCCTTACGAGCAGTACTTC CASSLEQPYEQYF
NA TRBJ2-1 TRBV10-3 NA TGTGCCACCGCTACGAGAGGTAGGGGAAATGAGCAGTTCTTC CATATRGRGNEQFF
NA TRBJ2-5 TRBV5-1 TRBD2 TGCGCCAGCAGCTTCCTTGCGGGGGGATCAGAGACCCAGTACTTC CASSFLAGGSETQYF
NA TRBJ2-2 TRBV4-2 NA TGTGCCAGCAGCCAAGAGACAGGTTTCACCGGGGAGCTGTTTTTT CASSQETGFTGELFF